This T cell receptor (beta chain) was recovered during a study of regulatory T cells in long-lasting Graves disease. Overall study findings and caveats: Favoring TRBV28, TRBJ1-2 and TRBJ2-5 was a feature seen in persistent disease.

Stated time point: persistent/refractory GD, antithyroid drugs over 5 years with positive TRAb. Generation of the TCR library employed RNA extracted from PBMCs. A blood draw put about 9 milliliters of peripheral blood into EDTA tubes. This clonotype occurred a few times. The target antigen is unknown. To make TCR beta libraries, researchers used iRepertoire HTBI primers and Arm-PCR of CDR3 regions. Source study methods: Some 60 TRBV and about 15 TRBJ segments were identified across samples. Each CDR3 protein gets one entry after TCRdb re-called the multiplex PCR reads with MiXCR. TCRdb's processing, not the authors', yielded these V and J calls. This sample carries some 330,000 distinct CDR3 sequences, 23% of them seen once, and the ten largest clones take approximately 30%. The CDR3 consists of 18 residues. CDR1 is MNHEY, CDR2 SMNVEV, per germline (reference sequence). V was pared by 3 bases and J by 4 bases, with 23 bases between.

The receptor comes from a woman in her 40s with Graves disease. This chain links TRBV27 with TRBJ2-3; D may be TRBD2 (5 bases). Here the sequenced sample was peripheral blood mononuclear cells (PBMCs), taken when the disease was refractory, from a patient treated with antithyroid drugs. CDR3 sequence reads: CASSFLNRAAGFADTQYF. In DNA form, the CDR3 reads TGTGCCAGCAGTTTTTTAAATCGAGCTGCGGGTTTCGCAGATACGCAGTATTTT.